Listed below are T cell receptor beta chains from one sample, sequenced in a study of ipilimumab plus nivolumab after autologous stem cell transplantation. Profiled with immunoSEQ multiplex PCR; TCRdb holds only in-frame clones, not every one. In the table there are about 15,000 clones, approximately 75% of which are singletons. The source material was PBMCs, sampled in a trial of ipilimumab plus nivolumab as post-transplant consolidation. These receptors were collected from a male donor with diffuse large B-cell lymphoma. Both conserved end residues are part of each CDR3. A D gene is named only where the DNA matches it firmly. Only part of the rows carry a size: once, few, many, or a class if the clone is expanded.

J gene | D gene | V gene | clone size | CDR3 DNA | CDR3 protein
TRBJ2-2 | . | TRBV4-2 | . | TGTGCCAGCAGCCAAGGGGTGGGGGCCAACACCGGGGAGCTGTTTTTT | CASSQGVGANTGELFF
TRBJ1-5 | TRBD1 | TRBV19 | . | TGTGCCAGTAGTCTACGACAGGGGCTTAGCAATCAGCCCCAGCATTTT | CASSLRQGLSNQPQHF
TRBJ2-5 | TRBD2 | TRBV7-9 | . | TGTGCCAGCAGCTTCGTTACGGGGGGAGAGACCCAGTACTTC | CASSFVTGGETQYF
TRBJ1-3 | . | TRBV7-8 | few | TGTGCCAGCAGCCTCGGAGCCCAGAACTCTGGAAACACCATATATTTT | CASSLGAQNSGNTIYF
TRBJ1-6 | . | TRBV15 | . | TGTGCCACCAGCAGAGTGCCCGGGACAAGTAATTCACCCCTCCACTTT | CATSRVPGTSNSPLHF
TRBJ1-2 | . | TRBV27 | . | TGTGCCAGCAGTAGGGAATACAGGGTGGGGGTAGGTGGCTACACCTTC | CASSREYRVGVGGYTF
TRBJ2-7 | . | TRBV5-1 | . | TGCGCCAGCAGCTTGGAACGAAGGGGATACGAGCAGTACTTC | CASSLERRGYEQYF
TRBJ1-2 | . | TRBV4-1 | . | TGCGCCAGCAGCCAAGATCCGGGCAGTTATGGCTACACCTTC | CASSQDPGSYGYTF
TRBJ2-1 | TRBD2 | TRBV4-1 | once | TGCGCCAGCAGCCAAGGGGACCTCCGGGGGGAGTACAATGAGCAGTTCTTC | CASSQGDLRGEYNEQFF
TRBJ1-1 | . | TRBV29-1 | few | TGCAGCGTTGATCTACCCCTGGGCACTGAAGCTTTCTTT | CSVDLPLGTEAFF
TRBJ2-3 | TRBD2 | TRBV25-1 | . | TGTGCCAGCAGTGAATTCGGTAGCGGGGCCGATACGCAGTATTTT | CASSEFGSGADTQYF
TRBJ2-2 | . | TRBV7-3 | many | TGTGCCAGCGGAGGGGGCACCGGGGAGCTGTTTTTT | CASGGGTGELFF
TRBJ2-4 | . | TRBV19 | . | TGTGCCAGTAGTATAGGAGGATGGGCGGGCGGTAAAAACATTCAGTACTTC | CASSIGGWAGGKNIQYF
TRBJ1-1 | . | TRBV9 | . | TGTGCCAGCAGCGGAGACCCGAACACTGAAGCTTTCTTT | CASSGDPNTEAFF
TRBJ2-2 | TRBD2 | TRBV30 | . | TGTGCCTGGGTCGCGGGACTAGAAGCCGGGGAGCTGTTTTTT | CAWVAGLEAGELFF
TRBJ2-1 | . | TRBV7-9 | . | TGTGCCAGCAGCTTAGAAGGTAGCGGCTACAATGAGCAGTTCTTC | CASSLEGSGYNEQFF
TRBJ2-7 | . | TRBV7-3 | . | TGTGCCAGCAGCTCAACGGGACATCTAATTTCCTACGAGCAGTACTTC | CASSSTGHLISYEQYF
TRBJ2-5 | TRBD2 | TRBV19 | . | TGTGCCAGTAGTAGCCTAGCGGGGCAAGAGACCCAGTACTTC | CASSSLAGQETQYF
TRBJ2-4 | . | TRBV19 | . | TGTGCCAGTAGTATATGGGACAGCGGGGCCAAAAACATTCAGTACTTC | CASSIWDSGAKNIQYF
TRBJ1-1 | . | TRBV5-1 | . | TGCGCCAGCAGCTTGGGAGTTGGGGAGATGAACACTGAAGCTTTCTTT | CASSLGVGEMNTEAFF
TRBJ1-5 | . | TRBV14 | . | TGTGCCAGCAGCCAAGAAAGGGACATGCCCCAGCATTTT | CASSQERDMPQHF
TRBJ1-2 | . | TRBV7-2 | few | TGTGCCAGCACCGCAGGCCCAGCTAACTATGGCTACACCTTC | CASTAGPANYGYTF
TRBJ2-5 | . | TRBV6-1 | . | TGTGCCAGCAGTTTAGGAGAGACCCAGTACTTC | CASSLGETQYF
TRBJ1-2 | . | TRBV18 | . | TGTGCCAGCTCTCCAGGGAAGAGGTTTAACTATGGCTACACCTTC | CASSPGKRFNYGYTF
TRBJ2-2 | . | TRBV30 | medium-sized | TGTGCCTGGAGATTCACAATGAACACCGGGGAGCTGTTTTTT | CAWRFTMNTGELFF
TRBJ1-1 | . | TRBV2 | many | TGTGCCAGCGGGGAAGTGAACACTGAAGCTTTCTTT | CASGEVNTEAFF
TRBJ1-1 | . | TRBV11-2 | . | TGTGCCAGCAGCTTAGCCAGGGGAGGCACTGAAGCTTTCTTT | CASSLARGGTEAFF
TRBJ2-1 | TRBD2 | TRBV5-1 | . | TGCGCCAGCAGCTTCGGACGGGGGGTCCAACCCTACAATGAGCAGTTCTTC | CASSFGRGVQPYNEQFF
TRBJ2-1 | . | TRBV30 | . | TGTGCCTGGGGAAGGGGGGGTGAACAGTTCTTC | CAWGRGGEQFF
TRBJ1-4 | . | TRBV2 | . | TGTGCCAGCAGGAGGGACGCCTCAACTAATGAAAAACTGTTTTTT | CASRRDASTNEKLFF
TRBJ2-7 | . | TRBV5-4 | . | TGTGCCAGCAGCCGTAGGGACTCCTCCTACGAGCAGTACTTC | CASSRRDSSYEQYF
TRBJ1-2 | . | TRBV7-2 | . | TGTGCCAGCAGCCGGGACACTAACTATGGCTACACCTTC | CASSRDTNYGYTF
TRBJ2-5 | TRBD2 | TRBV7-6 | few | TGTGCCAGCAGCCTAGCGGGGGGGCGGGTGACCCAGTACTTC | CASSLAGGRVTQYF
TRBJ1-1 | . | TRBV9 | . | TGTGCCAGCAGCGTAGCGGGGCATCCGAACACTGAAGCTTTCTTT | CASSVAGHPNTEAFF
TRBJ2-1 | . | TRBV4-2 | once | TGTGCCAGCAGCCATAAAGCGGGACACTCCTACAATGAGCAGTTCTTC | CASSHKAGHSYNEQFF
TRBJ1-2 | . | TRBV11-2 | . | TGTGCCAGCAGCTTAGAAGGGGCCCGGGGCTACACCTTC | CASSLEGARGYTF
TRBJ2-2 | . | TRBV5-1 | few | TGCGCCAGCAGCCCGGGAGAAGGGGGCGGGGAGCTGTTTTTT | CASSPGEGGGELFF
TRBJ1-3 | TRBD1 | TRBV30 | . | TGTGCCTGGGACAGGGGAACCTCTGGAAACACCATATATTTT | CAWDRGTSGNTIYF
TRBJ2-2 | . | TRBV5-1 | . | TGCGCCAGCAACACCGGGAACACCGGGGAGCTGTTTTTT | CASNTGNTGELFF
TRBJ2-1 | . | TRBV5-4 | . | TGTGCCAGCAGCTCGGAGTTCCGGGACAATGAGCAGTTCTTC | CASSSEFRDNEQFF
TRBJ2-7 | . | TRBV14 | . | TGTGCCAGCAGCCGATCATTGCAGGGGTACGAGCAGTACTTC | CASSRSLQGYEQYF
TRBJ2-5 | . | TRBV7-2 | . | TGTGCCAGCAGCCCAACACGGACGGTAGAGACCCAGTACTTC | CASSPTRTVETQYF
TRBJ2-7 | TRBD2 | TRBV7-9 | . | TGTGCCAGCAGCTCCATTGGTCGGACTAGCGGGAGCTACGAGCAGTACTTC | CASSSIGRTSGSYEQYF
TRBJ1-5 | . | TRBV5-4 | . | TGTGCCAGCAGCTTGACAGGGAGCAATCAGCCCCAGCATTTT | CASSLTGSNQPQHF
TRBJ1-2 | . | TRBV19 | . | TGTGCCAGTAGTATAAGTGCGGGTCAGATTGGCTACACCTTC | CASSISAGQIGYTF
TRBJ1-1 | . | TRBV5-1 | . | TGCGCCAGCAGCTTGGAAATAGGGTCGGACACTGAAGCTTTCTTT | CASSLEIGSDTEAFF
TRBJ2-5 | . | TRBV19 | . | TGTGCCACTCGACAGGGAGGCGAAGAGACCCAGTACTTC | CATRQGGEETQYF
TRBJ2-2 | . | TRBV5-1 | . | TGCGCCAGCAGCTTGCGGGGGCAGTTAGCCGGGGAGCTGTTTTTT | CASSLRGQLAGELFF
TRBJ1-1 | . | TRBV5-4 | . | TGTGCCAGCAGCTCTTTGACATCCGGGGGGACTGAAGCTTTCTTT | CASSSLTSGGTEAFF
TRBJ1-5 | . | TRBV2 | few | TGTGCCAGCAAAGGAGGGGCCCATAGTAGCAATCAGCCCCAGCATTTT | CASKGGAHSSNQPQHF
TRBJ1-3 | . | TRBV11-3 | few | TGTGCCAGCAGAAAAACGGGGGATGGAAACACCATATATTTT | CASRKTGDGNTIYF
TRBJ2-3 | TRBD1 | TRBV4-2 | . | TGTGCCAGCAGCCACCGACAGGGGGGCACAGATACGCAGTATTTT | CASSHRQGGTDTQYF